Presented here are 15 T cell receptor beta chains from one specimen sequenced in a study of CD8 T cell repertoires and HIV-1 epitope variants. The method was immunoSEQ multiplex PCR; TCRdb's version includes in-frame clones alone and lacks a portion of them. Among about 95,000 clones, roughly four fifths were seen once, and the ten largest hold approximately 24%. The sequencing input was uncultured baseline CD8+ T cells from peripheral blood mononuclear cells (PBMCs). These receptors were taken from a male donor with HIV.

This chain links TRBV28 with TRBJ1-1, with 8 nucleotides matching TRBD1. Germline CDR1 MDHEN, CDR2 SYDVKM. The CDR3 contains 15 residues. With 8 bases clipped from V and 3 bases from J, the junction kept 11 bases outside the gene matches. CDR3 sequence: CASAITTGGYTEAFF. The CDR3 DNA reads TGTGCCAGCGCAATTACCACAGGGGGATACACTGAAGCTTTCTTT.

V gene TRBV4-3 combines with J gene TRBJ2-1; D is ambiguous. Germline loops: CDR1 LGHNA, CDR2 YSLEER. The V end lost 0 bases, the J end lost 5 bases, and 11 bases lay between the germline ends. CDR3 length: 15 residues. CDR3 DNA sequence: TGCGCCAGCAGCCAAGATAATGGCAGGCACAATGAGCAGTTCTTC. Amino acid sequence: CASSQDNGRHNEQFF.

This sequence joins TRBV14 and TRBJ2-7; the match to TRBD1 covers 10 bases. V was pared by 3 bases and J by 6 bases, with 11 bases of the junction left unmatched. The CDR3 extends over 16 amino acids. CDR1 SGHDN and CDR2 FVKESK come from the germline V gene. CDR3 nucleotide sequence: TGTGCCAGCAGCCAGAGAACCGGGACAGGGGCCTCCGAGCAGTACTTC. Translated: CASSQRTGTGASEQYF.

Here the CDR3 reads CASTGPYEQYF. The DNA for the CDR3 is TGTGCCAGCACCGGACCCTACGAGCAGTACTTC. This chain links TRBV28 with TRBJ2-7; D is ambiguous. The CDR3 loop spans 11 amino acids. Trimming took off 7 bases at V and 2 bases at J, with 6 bases between the two ends. Germline CDR1 reads MDHEN; CDR2 reads SYDVKM.

CDR3 protein: CASSILTGELFF. The CDR3 nucleotides read TGTGCCAGTAGTATCCTAACCGGGGAGCTGTTTTTT. The genes are TRBV19 and TRBJ2-2; D unresolved. In germline, CDR1 is LNHDA, CDR2 SQIVND (reference sequence). The CDR3 spans 12 residues. Trimming took 3 bases from V and 5 from J, leaving 4 bases between them.

The V and J genes are TRBV18 and TRBJ2-7; D tentatively reads TRBD1 or TRBD2 (5 bases each). V was cut by 1 base and J by 5 bases, with 15 bases left in between. The germline gives CDR1 KGHSH, CDR2 LQKENI. This CDR3 comprises 15 residues. The CDR3 region is CASSPRRGVLDEQYF. CDR3 sequence (DNA): TGTGCCAGCTCACCACGTCGAGGGGTCCTGGACGAGCAGTACTTC.

This clone has just a few counts. V gene TRBV28 combines with J gene TRBJ1-5; perhaps TRBD1 as D (6 bases). V was trimmed by 2 bases and J by 4 bases, leaving 12 bases between them. The CDR3 totals 15 residues. Germline V gene lookup returns CDR1 MDHEN and CDR2 SYDVKM. This chain's CDR3 is CASSLQGMGNQPQHF. Here the CDR3 DNA reads TGTGCCAGCAGTTTACAGGGGATGGGGAATCAGCCCCAGCATTTT.

This clone was recorded a few times. V usage is TRBV4-1 and J usage is TRBJ1-5; D is unresolved. Germline V CDR1 and CDR2: MGHRA, YSYEKL. Trimming cost V 1 base and J 1 base, with 14 bases left between them. The length of the CDR3 is 17 residues. This chain's CDR3 is CASSQADGRESNQPQHF. In DNA, the CDR3 is TGCGCCAGCAGCCAAGCGGATGGGAGGGAGAGCAATCAGCCCCAGCATTTT.

The chain's CDR3 is CASSDGQGRRNEQFF. In DNA, the CDR3 is TGTGCCAGCAGTGACGGACAGGGGAGAAGGAATGAGCAGTTCTTC. The genes are TRBV6-1 and TRBJ2-1; 9 positions agree with TRBD1. Germline assignment: CDR1 MNHNS and CDR2 SASEGT. Trimming took 3 bases from V and 7 from J; bases not matched to a gene: 7. This CDR3 has 15 residues.

The chain has TRBV5-1 and TRBJ2-7; perhaps TRBD2 as D (6 bases). Per the germline V gene, CDR1 is SGHRS and CDR2 is YFSETQ. Trimming pared 1 base from V and 2 bases from J, leaving 10 bases between. The CDR3 loop spans 14 amino acids. Here the CDR3 reads CASSLWGETYEQYF. The CDR3, as DNA: TGCGCCAGCAGCTTGTGGGGGGAAACCTACGAGCAGTACTTC.

V is TRBV19 and J is TRBJ2-5, with TRBD1 matching over 11 bases. The length of the CDR3 is 16 residues. The junction had 4 bases not matched to a gene; V was cut back by 2 bases and J by 2 bases. Germline values: CDR1 LNHDA, CDR2 SQIVND (reference sequence). CDR3 amino acids: CASSIIGTGGQETQYF. The CDR3 DNA is TGTGCCAGTAGTATAATCGGGACAGGGGGTCAAGAGACCCAGTACTTC.

V gene TRBV5-1 combines with J gene TRBJ2-1, with 8 bases fitting TRBD1. This CDR3 has 17 amino acids. Germline-derived CDR1 and CDR2 are SGHRS and YFSETQ. The junction had 13 bases not matched to a gene; V was cut back by 4 bases and J by 4 bases. CDR3 nucleotides: TGCGCCAGCAGCGAACTGAGGGACAGGCGTCATTACAATGAGCAGTTCTTC. Its translation is CASSELRDRRHYNEQFF.

The chain has TRBV13 and TRBJ1-5; D uncertain. The V and J ends lost 5 bases and 5 bases respectively, with 13 bases between them. CDR1 is PRHDT and CDR2 is FYEKMQ in the germline V gene (reference sequence). CDR3 length: 14 residues. The CDR3 loop is CASSPGLTYQPQHF. Here the CDR3 DNA reads TGTGCCAGCAGCCCCGGACTTACTTATCAGCCCCAGCATTTT.

This clone occurred a few times. The rearrangement uses TRBV4-1 and TRBJ1-3; D may be TRBD1 (6 bases). Germline CDR1 and CDR2: MGHRA and YSYEKL. V dropped 0 bases and J dropped 0 bases, with 9 bases sitting between them. This CDR3 spans 16 amino acids. CDR3 in amino acids: CASSQDGQISGNTIYF. The CDR3 nucleotides read TGCGCCAGCAGCCAAGATGGACAGATCTCTGGAAACACCATATATTTT.

This clone was counted once. The chain joins TRBV5-6 to TRBJ2-7; D remains ambiguous. From germline, CDR1 is SGHDT and CDR2 YYEEEE. CDR3 length: 12 residues. Trimming removed 4 bases from V and 2 bases from J, with 7 bases in between. DNA of the CDR3: TGTGCCAGCAGCCTGGGGACCTACGAGCAGTACTTC. It specifies CASSLGTYEQYF.